This passage covers 14 T cell receptor beta chains from one sample sequenced in a study of OX40 agonist ivuxolimab in advanced cancers. TCRdb keeps only in-frame clones here, not all; method: immunoSEQ multiplex PCR. The table shows around 67,000 clones, with about 85% occurring only once. The sequencing here drew on CD4+ or CD8+ T cells sorted from blood, taken in a trial of the OX40 agonist ivuxolimab. Every receptor here comes from an adult with an advanced solid tumor such as melanoma, head and neck, liver or kidney cancer.

This sequence joins TRBV29-1 and TRBJ1-1; the D gene is possibly TRBD1 (5 bases). This CDR3 is built from 14 residues. The germline V gene has CDR1 SQVTM and CDR2 ANQGSEA. CDR3 sequence: CVLQGGLTDTEAFF. Written as DNA, the CDR3 is TGCGTACTCCAGGGAGGGCTTACGGACACTGAAGCTTTCTTT. The complete variable domain, with remaining parts taken from reference TRBV29-1 and TRBJ1-1, reads SAVISQKPSRDICQRGTSLTIQCQVDSQVTMMFWYRQQPGQSLTLIATANQGSEATYESGFVIDKFPISRPNLTFSTLTVSNMSPEDSSIYLCVLQGGLTDTEAFFGQGTRLTVV.

DNA of the CDR3: TGTGCCAGCAGACGGGACAGGGGTAATGGCGAGCAGTACTTC. As protein: CASRRDRGNGEQYF. The rearrangement uses TRBV28 and TRBJ2-7, with 10 bases aligning to TRBD1. The J segment lost 6 bases and the V segment lost 6 bases, leaving 8 bases of the junction unmatched. This CDR3 has 14 amino acids. Germline values: CDR1 MDHEN, CDR2 SYDVKM.

V gene TRBV29-1 combines with J gene TRBJ2-2; 7 bases align to TRBD2. The CDR3 runs 13 residues. Germline loops: CDR1 SQVTM, CDR2 ANQGSEA. V shed 7 bases, J shed 3 bases, and the junction held 5 bases outside the gene matches. CDR3 DNA sequence: TGCAGCGCGGATCGGGGGGACACCGGGGAGCTGTTTTTT. Residues: CSADRGDTGELFF.

This chain uses TRBV28 with TRBJ1-5, with 9 bases aligning to TRBD1. V shed 5 bases and J 7 bases; nucleotides not matched to a gene: 3. CDR3 length equals 13 residues. The germline V gene encodes CDR1 MDHEN and CDR2 SYDVKM. The CDR3 spells CASSGDREQPQHF. In nucleotides, the CDR3 is TGTGCCAGCAGTGGGGACAGGGAGCAGCCCCAGCATTTT. Combining the CDR3 with reference TRBV28 and TRBJ1-5 gives the whole variable domain DVKVTQSSRYLVKRTGEKVFLECVQDMDHENMFWYRQDPGLGLRLIYFSYDVKMKEKGDIPEGYSVSREKKERFSLILESASTNQTSMYLCASSGDREQPQHFGDGTRLSIL.

The chain combines TRBV30 with TRBJ2-1; TRBD1 or TRBD2 may be the D gene (7 bases each). Trimming pared 3 bases from V and 6 bases from J, leaving 18 bases between. The germline V gene has CDR1 GTSNPN and CDR2 SVGIG (reference sequence). The CDR3 is 15 residues long. The CDR3 region has the DNA TGTGCCTGGAGCCAGGGGGGCGGGAGATTCAATGAGCAGTTCTTC. Translated, it gives CAWSQGGGRFNEQFF.

V usage is TRBV7-2 and J usage is TRBJ2-3; tentatively, D is TRBD1 (6 bases). The germline V gene has CDR1 SGHTA and CDR2 FQGNSA. V lost 3 bases to trimming and J lost 6 bases, with 16 bases between them. This CDR3 is built from 15 residues. The CDR3: CASSLRFGGQDTQYF. Here the CDR3 DNA reads TGTGCCAGCAGCTTGCGGTTCGGCGGACAGGATACGCAGTATTTT.

V gene TRBV7-8 combines with J gene TRBJ2-5; D call uncertain. Trimming removed 6 bases at V and 5 bases at J, with 16 bases between. The CDR3 has 14 residues. Germline CDR1 and CDR2: SGHVS and FQNEAQ. Written as DNA, the CDR3 is TGTGCCAGCAGAGCTAGTGGCCGCAGGGAGACCCAGTACTTC. Encoded protein: CASRASGRRETQYF.

The V call is TRBV28, the J call TRBJ2-5; 9 bases fit TRBD1. The CDR3 totals 16 residues. The germline gives CDR1 MDHEN, CDR2 SYDVKM. The V gene end was trimmed by 4 bases and the J gene end by 2 bases; junction bases not matched to a gene: 8. The DNA of the CDR3 is TGTGCCAGCAGTTCCTCTCCGGGGACAGGGCAAGAGACCCAGTACTTC. This sequence encodes CASSSSPGTGQETQYF.

This clone was seen once. The V call is TRBV5-1, the J call TRBJ1-4; weak D call: TRBD1 (6 bases). Germline V CDR1 and CDR2: SGHRS, YFSETQ. V was trimmed by 1 base and J by 4 bases, leaving 11 bases between them. The CDR3 contains 15 residues. CDR3: CASSLTGISNEKLFF. The DNA of the CDR3 is TGCGCCAGCAGCTTGACAGGGATTAGTAATGAAAAACTGTTTTTT.

The chain combines TRBV7-9 with TRBJ2-2; D unresolved. In germline, CDR1 is SEHNR, CDR2 FQNEAQ (reference sequence). This CDR3 comprises 15 residues. Trimming stripped 4 bases from V and 0 bases from J, with 9 bases between. CDR3 sequence reads: CASSSRTTNTGELFF. As DNA, the CDR3 is TGTGCCAGCAGCTCTCGGACGACGAACACCGGGGAGCTGTTTTTT.

The V gene is TRBV7-3, the J gene TRBJ1-6; D gene unclear. Per the germline V gene, CDR1 is SGHTA and CDR2 is FQGTGA. Trimming stripped 5 bases from V and 3 bases from J, with 8 bases between. This CDR3 contains 14 residues. CDR3 sequence reads: CASSQDGYNSPLHF. In DNA, the CDR3 is TGTGCCAGCAGCCAGGACGGCTATAATTCACCCCTCCACTTT.

The chain uses TRBV7-2 and TRBJ2-1, with D possibly matching TRBD1 (5 bases). CDR3 length equals 13 residues. With 7 bases removed from V and 8 bases from J, the gap between germline ends came to 15 bases. The germline V gene encodes CDR1 SGHTA and CDR2 FQGNSA. The CDR3: CASNHLQGYEQFF. The CDR3 DNA is TGTGCCAGCAACCATCTCCAGGGCTATGAGCAGTTCTTC.

This clone showed up just a few times. The CDR3 sequence is CASRRQGSPGNTIYF. The CDR3 bases are TGTGCCAGCAGACGACAGGGGTCTCCTGGAAACACCATATATTTT. The chain employs TRBV6-6 and TRBJ1-3; 8 bases align to TRBD1. CDR3 length equals 15 residues. Germline V gene sequence: CDR1 MNHNY, CDR2 SVGAGI (reference sequence). After removal of 6 bases from V and 2 bases from J, the junction contained 6 bases not matched to a gene.

This CDR3 reads CASSSLAGYEQYF. The CDR3 DNA sequence: TGTGCCAGCAGCTCGCTAGCGGGCTACGAGCAGTACTTC. The chain is built from TRBV7-3 and TRBJ2-7; 8 positions agree with TRBD2. J lost 3 bases, V lost 4 bases, and 2 bases had no gene match. The CDR3 loop spans 13 amino acids. Germline V gene data show CDR1 as SGHTA and CDR2 as FQGTGA.